This TCR beta chain was recorded in a study of beta chain features in type 1 diabetes. Study conclusions and caveats: Amplification by PCR could prefer shorter templates, with the same effect in patients and controls. Significant though moderate, a shortening of TCRB CDR3s appeared in all four CD4+ subsets of Type 1 diabetes patients.

Isolation of CD4+ naive, central memory, regulatory and stem cell-like memory cells was achieved by sorting via CD45RO/CCR7/CD25/CD127/CD95/CD27. Post-sort purity exceeded 95% for all sorted populations. The CDR3 runs 13 residues. Germline loops: CDR1 LNHNV, CDR2 YYDKDF (reference sequence). Trimming shortened V by 5 bases and J by 4 bases, and 9 bases separated the two germline ends. Every bit of the isolated RNA underwent reverse transcription, so sequencing read expressed TCRB transcripts. The protocol was immunoSEQ multiplex PCR, while the TCRdb copy is restricted to in-frame clones and leaves out a portion. This table holds about 240,000 clones, 25% to 30% found once. About this clone itself: Its target is unknown.

What was sequenced was central memory CD4+ T cells from blood. The TCR originated in a man aged 25-40 years in good health. The V call is TRBV15, the J call TRBJ2-1; D call uncertain. The CDR3 is CATSRQTYNEQFF. CDR3 nucleotide sequence: TGTGCCACCAGCCGACAAACGTACAATGAGCAGTTCTTC.